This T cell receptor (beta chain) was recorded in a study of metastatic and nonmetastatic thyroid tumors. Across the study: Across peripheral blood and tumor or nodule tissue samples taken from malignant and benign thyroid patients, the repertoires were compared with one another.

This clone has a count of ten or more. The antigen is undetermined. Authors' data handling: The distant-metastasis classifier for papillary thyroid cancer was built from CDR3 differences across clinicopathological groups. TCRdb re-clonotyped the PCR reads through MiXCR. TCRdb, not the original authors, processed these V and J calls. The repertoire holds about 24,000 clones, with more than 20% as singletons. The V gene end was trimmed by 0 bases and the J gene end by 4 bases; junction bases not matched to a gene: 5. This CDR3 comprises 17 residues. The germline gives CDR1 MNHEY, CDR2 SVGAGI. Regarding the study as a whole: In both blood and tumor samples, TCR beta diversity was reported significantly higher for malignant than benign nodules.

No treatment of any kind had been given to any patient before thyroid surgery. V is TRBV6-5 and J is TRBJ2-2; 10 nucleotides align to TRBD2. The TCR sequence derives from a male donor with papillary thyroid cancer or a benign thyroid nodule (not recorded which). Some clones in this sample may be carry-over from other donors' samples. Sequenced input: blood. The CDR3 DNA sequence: TGTGCCAGCAGTTACTCGCACCTAGCGGGAGTCACCGGGGAGCTGTTTTTT. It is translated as CASSYSHLAGVTGELFF.